One and the same sample provided the 30 T cell receptor beta chains below, sequenced in a study of T cells in Graves' hyperthyroidism and ophthalmopathy (dated by TCRdb to 2018 to 2020). The library was prepared using multiplex PCR. Sequencer: Illumina HiSeq 2000. TCR beta CDR3 regions were amplified from RNA transcripts. The TCR CDR3 was subjected to a first round of RT-PCR using the HTBI primer set and the Qiagen OneStep RT-PCR kit. TCRdb cleaned the public reads at Q25 with fastp, built clones with MiXCR and kept in-frame beta chains. Entries that share a CDR3 protein sequence are merged under the most common genes and DNA. The sample table records some 720,000 distinct CDR3 sequences; about 15% of these occur just once. The top ten clones comprise approximately 8.4% of the sample. The sequencing sample was made of blood. Receptors were obtained from a young man with Graves' hyperthyroidism.

A few counts support this clonotype. This chain links TRBV29-1 with TRBJ2-1, with no clear D. Trimming removed 2 bases from V and 3 bases from J, with 2 bases in between. The CDR3 sequence is 11 residues long. Germline values: CDR1 SQVTM, CDR2 ANQGSEA. The CDR3 DNA reads TGCAGCGTTGAAAACTACAATGAGCAGTTCTTC. Its protein is CSVENYNEQFF.

The sample holds a few counts of this clonotype. V usage is TRBV7-3 and J usage is TRBJ1-6, with D unresolved. V was clipped by 5 bases and J by 6 bases, with 8 bases between them. Germline lookup yields CDR1 SGHTA and CDR2 FQGTGA. CDR3 size: 13 residues. In DNA, the CDR3 is TGTGCCAGCAGCCGTCTATTTAATTCACCCCTCCACTTT. Translating it yields CASSRLFNSPLHF.

Concerning this clonotype itself: This could be a read error, since a much larger clone is one nucleotide away. This sequence joins TRBV6-5 and TRBJ2-3; D perhaps matches TRBD1 (6 bases). Deletions cut 4 bases from V and 6 bases from J, with 17 bases between. In germline, CDR1 is MNHEY, CDR2 SVGAGI. This CDR3 region has 15 residues. CDR3: CASSFGTTLADTQYF. In nucleotides, the CDR3 is TGTGCCAGCAGTTTCGGGACAACCTTGGCGGATACGCAGTATTTT.

CDR3 sequence: CASTLGTGRSTQYF. The DNA for the CDR3 is TGTGCCAGCACCTTAGGGACTGGGCGTTCTACGCAGTATTTT. The gene calls are TRBV12-3 or TRBV12-4 and TRBJ2-3; TRBD2 is a possible D gene (6 bases). This CDR3 is 14 amino acids long. V lost 7 bases to trimming and J lost 8 bases, with 19 bases between them.

This chain uses TRBV20-1 with TRBJ2-5, with 9 positions matching TRBD2. Germline V gene lookup returns CDR1 DFQATT and CDR2 SNEGSKA (reference sequence). V shed 4 bases and J 4 bases; nucleotides not matched to a gene: 1. This CDR3 region has 12 residues. This CDR3 reads CSAILAGETQYF. The CDR3 DNA reads as TGCAGTGCTATACTAGCGGGAGAGACCCAGTACTTC.

This rearrangement joins TRBV5-8 to TRBJ2-1; unclear D gene. The CDR3 has 14 residues. The V end lost 3 bases, the J end lost 0 bases, and 7 bases lay between the germline ends. The germline gives CDR1 SGHTS, CDR2 YDEGEE. DNA of the CDR3: TGTGCCAGCAGCTGGGTCAGCTCCTACAATGAGCAGTTCTTC. It codes for CASSWVSSYNEQFF.

The rearrangement joins TRBV4-2 to TRBJ2-1; 7 bases are shared with TRBD2. Losses at the gene ends were 1 base for V and 0 bases for J; bases not matched to a gene: 9. The CDR3 is made up of 18 amino acids. CDR1 LGHNA and CDR2 YNFKEQ come from the germline V gene. Here the CDR3 DNA reads TGTGCCAGCAGCCAAGGAGGCGGGAGTATGCACTCCTACAATGAGCAGTTCTTC. This translates into CASSQGGGSMHSYNEQFF.

Ten or more counts support this clonotype. The rearrangement joins TRBV5-1 to TRBJ1-2; D possibly corresponds to TRBD1 (5 bases). The CDR3 runs to 14 residues. Per the germline V gene, CDR1 is SGHRS and CDR2 is YFSETQ. V was pared by 0 bases and J by 4 bases, with 10 bases between. The CDR3 DNA reads TGCGCCAGCAGCTTGGCGGGGACTCCCTATGGCTACACCTTC. Protein product: CASSLAGTPYGYTF.

In regard to this clonotype: With a much larger clone just one base away, this may be a read error. The rearrangement uses TRBV7-3 and TRBJ2-3; 11 bases are shared with TRBD2. The junction had 7 bases not matched to a gene; V was cut back by 5 bases and J by 3 bases. Per germline, CDR1 SGHTA and CDR2 FQGTGA. The CDR3 sequence is 16 residues long. The CDR3 spells CASSPIAGGSTDTQYF. CDR3 in DNA: TGTGCCAGCAGCCCAATAGCGGGAGGGTCTACAGATACGCAGTATTTT.

A note on this clonotype: With only one base between it and a far larger clone, this is likely a read error. The chain joins TRBV7-3 to TRBJ2-1; 9 bases are shared with TRBD2. The V segment lost 5 bases and the J segment 4 bases; nucleotides outside the gene matches: 6. The CDR3 totals 15 residues. CDR1 and CDR2 (germline): SGHTA, FQGTGA. This CDR3 reads CASSPGLAIYNEQFF. CDR3 DNA sequence: TGTGCCAGCAGCCCAGGACTAGCGATATACAATGAGCAGTTCTTC.

This clonotype has ten or more counts. The J gene is TRBJ1-2, the V gene TRBV12-3 or TRBV12-4; TRBD1 matches 9 bases. This CDR3 has 13 amino acids. The V segment lost 3 bases and the J segment 7 bases; nucleotides outside the gene matches: 3. The CDR3 protein is CASSFGDRAGYTF. The CDR3 nucleotides are TGTGCCAGCAGTTTCGGGGACAGGGCTGGCTACACCTTC.

This clonotype has a count of ten or more. The CDR3 DNA follows: TGTGCCAGCAGTTACGGACAGCGAGAAGCTTTCTTT. Translating gives CASSYGQREAFF. The chain carries TRBV6-2 or TRBV6-3 and TRBJ1-1; tentative D call: TRBD1 (6 bases). Germline-derived CDR1 and CDR2 are MNHEY and SVGEGT. The length of the CDR3 is 12 residues. V was shortened by 2 bases and J by 8 bases, with 9 bases between the two germline ends.

This sequence joins TRBV29-1 and TRBJ1-1; tentative D call: TRBD1 (6 bases). The CDR3 length is 17 residues. V shed 1 base and J shed 4 bases, with 22 bases lying between them. In germline, CDR1 is SQVTM, CDR2 ANQGSEA. The CDR3 region has the DNA TGCAGCGTTGAAGCCGTGGGGGGCTGGTATAGGAGCACTGAAGCTTTCTTT. Protein: CSVEAVGGWYRSTEAFF.

There are many counts of this clonotype. The chain employs TRBV20-1 and TRBJ2-3; D gene unclear. The CDR3 is 15 amino acids. The germline V gene encodes CDR1 DFQATT and CDR2 SNEGSKA (reference sequence). V was clipped by 1 base and J by 5 bases, with 16 bases between them. Here the CDR3 DNA reads TGCAGTGCTAGAGTTCTCGGGCGGATGAGAGATACGCAGTATTTT. As protein: CSARVLGRMRDTQYF.

This sequence joins TRBV29-1 and TRBJ2-1, with 11 bases aligning to TRBD1. Germline assignment: CDR1 SQVTM and CDR2 ANQGSEA. The CDR3 length is 14 residues. Trimming took 6 bases from V and 4 from J; bases not matched to a gene: 5. The DNA of the CDR3 is TGCAGCGTGTACGGGACAGGGGGATACAATGAGCAGTTCTTC. It translates to CSVYGTGGYNEQFF.

Only a few counts were recorded for this clonotype. The CDR3 protein is CASPRLAEAPKTTTDTQYF. Written as DNA, the CDR3 is TGTGCCAGCCCGAGACTAGCGGAGGCCCCGAAAACTACCACAGATACGCAGTATTTT. This chain joins TRBV18 and TRBJ2-3, with 9 bases matching TRBD2. V lost 8 bases, J lost 2 bases, and 20 bases stayed unmatched. The CDR3 consists of 19 residues. In germline, CDR1 is KGHSH, CDR2 LQKENI.

The chain is built from TRBV7-9 and TRBJ2-7; D may correspond to TRBD1 or TRBD2 (5 bases each). The V gene lost 1 base and the J gene lost 3 bases, with 16 bases spanning the gap. The CDR3 is 16 residues long. Germline CDR1 is SEHNR and CDR2 is FQNEAQ (reference sequence). The CDR3 sequence is CASSLEGPISLYEQYF. The CDR3, as DNA: TGTGCCAGCAGCTTAGAGGGACCAATCTCCCTCTACGAGCAGTACTTC.

This clonotype was seen ten or more times. The chain carries TRBV6-1 and TRBJ2-1, with 10 bases aligning to TRBD2. Germline V gene lookup returns CDR1 MNHNS and CDR2 SASEGT. The CDR3 has 16 residues. After removal of 2 bases from V and 7 bases from J, the junction contained 8 bases not matched to a gene. CDR3 sequence: CASSEIGLAGVNEQFF. In nucleotides, the CDR3 is TGTGCCAGCAGTGAAATAGGGCTAGCGGGAGTTAATGAGCAGTTCTTC.

J is TRBJ2-1 and V is TRBV19; the D is unclear. Germline CDR1 and CDR2: LNHDA and SQIVND (reference sequence). V lost 4 bases to trimming and J lost 2 bases, with 9 bases between them. The CDR3 length is 14 residues. The CDR3 nucleotides are TGTGCCAGTAGTAGTTACCCCACCTACAATGAGCAGTTCTTC. Residues: CASSSYPTYNEQFF.

This clonotype was counted a single time. The rearrangement links TRBV19 to TRBJ2-2; the D is unclear. The CDR3 extends over 17 amino acids. Trimming took off 10 bases at V and 5 bases at J, with 26 bases between the two ends. CDR1 is LNHDA and CDR2 is SQIVND in the germline V gene (reference sequence). The CDR3 DNA is TGTGCCACAGTACTCCCCCCGCTTACACACGGAACCGGGGAGCTGTTTTTT. This encodes CATVLPPLTHGTGELFF.

This clonotype was seen at least ten times. CDR3 DNA sequence: TGTGCCAGCAGCCCCATGGGGTCGACTAGCGGGGGAAATGAGCAGTTCTTC. This encodes CASSPMGSTSGGNEQFF. This chain joins TRBV28 and TRBJ2-1; the match to TRBD2 covers 12 bases. The germline V gene encodes CDR1 MDHEN and CDR2 SYDVKM. The CDR3 is 17 residues long. Germline trimming cut 6 bases from V and 7 bases from J; bases unmatched to any gene: 13. Drawing the rest from reference TRBV28 and TRBJ2-1, the complete variable domain is DVKVTQSSRYLVKRTGEKVFLECVQDMDHENMFWYRQDPGLGLRLIYFSYDVKMKEKGDIPEGYSVSREKKERFSLILESASTNQTSMYLCASSPMGSTSGGNEQFFGPGTRLTVL.

There are many counts of this clonotype. This chain connects TRBV27 to TRBJ2-7; possible D gene TRBD2, 5 bases. This CDR3 contains 14 residues. V lost 3 bases to trimming and J lost 7 bases, with 16 bases between them. In germline, CDR1 is MNHEY, CDR2 SMNVEV (reference sequence). CDR3 protein: CASSFRTQSGEQYF. In DNA, the CDR3 is TGTGCCAGCAGTTTTCGGACTCAAAGCGGAGAGCAGTACTTC.

This clonotype was recorded at least ten times. V is TRBV6-1 and J is TRBJ2-5; no clear D gene. The CDR3 is 14 residues long. V lost 1 base, J lost 3 bases, and 9 bases lay in between. CDR1 MNHNS and CDR2 SASEGT come from the germline V gene. Here the CDR3 reads CASSEDAREETQYF. DNA of the CDR3: TGTGCCAGCAGTGAAGATGCCAGAGAAGAGACCCAGTACTTC.

This clonotype came up many times. The CDR3 DNA is TGTGCCTGGAGCAGGGAAGTAATCTACGAGCAGTACTTC. This sequence encodes CAWSREVIYEQYF. The chain employs TRBV30 and TRBJ2-7; weak D call: TRBD1 (5 bases). V was pared by 3 bases and J by 3 bases, with 12 bases between. Germline CDR1 is GTSNPN and CDR2 is SVGIG (reference sequence). The CDR3 has 13 amino acids.

This rearrangement joins TRBV24-1 to TRBJ2-1; D ambiguous. The CDR3 runs 17 residues. Germline V CDR1 and CDR2: KGHDR, SFDVKD. Trimming pared 3 bases from V and 2 bases from J, leaving 16 bases between. CDR3: CATSDPALGNAYNEQFF. The CDR3 DNA reads TGTGCCACCAGTGATCCGGCCCTAGGTAACGCCTACAATGAGCAGTTCTTC.

The genes are TRBV7-9 and TRBJ2-2, with 12 bases identical to TRBD2. J lost 1 base, V lost 5 bases, and 5 bases had no gene match. The CDR3 is made up of 17 amino acids. Looked up from germline, CDR1 is SEHNR and CDR2 is FQNEAQ (reference sequence). CDR3 DNA sequence: TGTGCCAGCAGCCCCGGACTAGCGGGACAGAACACCGGGGAGCTGTTTTTT. Amino acids: CASSPGLAGQNTGELFF.

The chain joins TRBV5-1 to TRBJ2-1; perhaps TRBD2 as D (5 bases). Trimming pared 3 bases from V and 0 bases from J, leaving 13 bases between. CDR3 length equals 16 residues. Germline V gene data show CDR1 as SGHRS and CDR2 as YFSETQ. The CDR3 protein is CASSWTEAASYNEQFF. The CDR3, as DNA: TGCGCCAGCAGCTGGACTGAAGCGGCCTCCTACAATGAGCAGTTCTTC.

This clonotype was found a few times. The chain combines TRBV6-1 with TRBJ1-2, with a possible D match to TRBD1 (6 bases). V was cut by 5 bases and J by 6 bases, with 22 bases left in between. CDR1 is MNHNS, CDR2 SASEGT, per germline. The CDR3 consists of 16 residues. This CDR3 reads CASSTANVWGADGYTF. CDR3 DNA: TGTGCCAGCAGTACCGCGAATGTTTGGGGGGCGGATGGCTACACCTTC.

The V gene is TRBV30, the J gene TRBJ2-3; D uncertain. Germline V gives CDR1 GTSNPN, CDR2 SVGIG (reference sequence). With 3 bases removed from V and 4 bases from J, the gap between germline ends came to 8 bases. The CDR3 covers 12 residues. The DNA for the CDR3 is TGTGCCTGGAGCCCCATTCCAGATACGCAGTATTTT. Translation gives CAWSPIPDTQYF.

DNA for the CDR3: TGTGCCATCAGTGAGTCCTGGGGACAGGGGGACAAAAACATTCAGTACTTC. Translating gives CAISESWGQGDKNIQYF. The chain couples TRBV10-3 to TRBJ2-4; 11 nucleotides match TRBD1. V was pared by 0 bases and J by 3 bases, with 4 bases of the junction left unmatched. The germline V gene has CDR1 ENHRY and CDR2 SYGVKD. The CDR3 consists of 17 residues.